These T cell receptor beta chains were read from a single sample in a study of cytomegalovirus exposure and HLA in healthy donors. Assay used: immunoSEQ multiplex PCR; TCRdb lists only in-frame clones, some missing. The table lists around 120,000 clones, 81% of them singletons. What was sequenced was PBMCs. The receptors were gathered from a woman under 40 in good health and CMV-seronegative. CDR3s include the opening cysteine and the closing phenylalanine or tryptophan. Rows may omit the clone size; those that give it use once, few, many or a size class.

clone_size: -; v_call: TRBV28; cdr3_aa: CASSLLPLAGVKETQYF
clone_size: -; v_call: TRBV19; cdr3_aa: CASSMGQGFTNEKLFF
clone_size: once; v_call: TRBV7-2; cdr3_aa: CASSGPGQGWETQYF
clone_size: -; v_call: TRBV19; cdr3_aa: CASSGTGITGELFF
clone_size: -; v_call: TRBV27; cdr3_aa: CASNHGTSGYNEQFF
clone_size: few; v_call: TRBV6-1; cdr3_aa: CASSGAGLGGEQYF
clone_size: -; v_call: TRBV15; cdr3_aa: CATSPQLEGANEQYF
clone_size: -; v_call: TRBV5-1; cdr3_aa: CASSYSGRYQETQYF
clone_size: once; v_call: TRBV28; cdr3_aa: CASSPTDGQYSNQPQHF
clone_size: -; v_call: TRBV5-1; cdr3_aa: CASSLAGLAGLYNEQFF
clone_size: once; v_call: TRBV11-2; cdr3_aa: CASSLDGAGQRHTQYF
clone_size: -; v_call: TRBV28; cdr3_aa: CASSLGGGHGQETQYF
clone_size: -; v_call: TRBV28; cdr3_aa: CASSLYTRAGDEQFF
clone_size: -; v_call: TRBV4-1; cdr3_aa: CASSQDRSASTYNEQFF
clone_size: -; v_call: TRBV28; cdr3_aa: CASSPLQENTEAFF
clone_size: -; v_call: TRBV28; cdr3_aa: CASSSPASGGVNEQFF
clone_size: few; v_call: TRBV28; cdr3_aa: CASSLQGYEQYF
clone_size: -; v_call: TRBV5-1; cdr3_aa: CASSLGASGSIPDTQYF
clone_size: once; v_call: TRBV10-3; cdr3_aa: CAIHPGPPVTNSPLHF
clone_size: -; v_call: TRBV29-1; cdr3_aa: CSVGGGRVESGTGELFF
clone_size: once; v_call: TRBV10-3; cdr3_aa: CAISGGVDRGRGTQYF
clone_size: -; v_call: TRBV28; cdr3_aa: CASSLVPGQGKDTEAFF
clone_size: -; v_call: TRBV7-2; cdr3_aa: CASSFNEWGRHGYTF
clone_size: -; v_call: TRBV7-9; cdr3_aa: CASSLPPNTGELFF
clone_size: -; v_call: TRBV19; cdr3_aa: CASSIVAGAGYEQYF
clone_size: -; v_call: TRBV15; cdr3_aa: CATKAADLNNQPQHF
clone_size: once; v_call: TRBV6-6; cdr3_aa: CASSKDRGSQPQHF